This TCR beta chain was found in a study of blood T cell repertoires in COVID-19. This study enrolled people aged about 18 to 90 from approximately 24 US geographic areas. Participants reported their clinical history, and cohort assignment relied on those reports. Original analysis: Estimated nucleated cell counts came from reference gene primer amplification. The protocol was immunoSEQ multiplex PCR, while the TCRdb copy is restricted to in-frame clones and leaves out a portion. V and J calls and clone size are given by that table; D and trimming were obtained from the DNA. Among 450,000 or so clones listed, about 90% were seen once. The source of this sequence is a man between 18 and 29 years old who had recovered from COVID-19. Sequencing was performed on PBMCs or T cells enriched from blood (not recorded which).

CDR3 DNA sequence: TGTGCCAGCAGCCACTCGAATGAAAAACTGTTTTTT. It encodes CASSHSNEKLFF. This chain joins TRBV14 and TRBJ1-4; no clear D gene. Germline CDR1 SGHDN, CDR2 FVKESK. The CDR3 is 12 amino acids. V dropped 3 bases and J dropped 5 bases, with 4 bases sitting between them.